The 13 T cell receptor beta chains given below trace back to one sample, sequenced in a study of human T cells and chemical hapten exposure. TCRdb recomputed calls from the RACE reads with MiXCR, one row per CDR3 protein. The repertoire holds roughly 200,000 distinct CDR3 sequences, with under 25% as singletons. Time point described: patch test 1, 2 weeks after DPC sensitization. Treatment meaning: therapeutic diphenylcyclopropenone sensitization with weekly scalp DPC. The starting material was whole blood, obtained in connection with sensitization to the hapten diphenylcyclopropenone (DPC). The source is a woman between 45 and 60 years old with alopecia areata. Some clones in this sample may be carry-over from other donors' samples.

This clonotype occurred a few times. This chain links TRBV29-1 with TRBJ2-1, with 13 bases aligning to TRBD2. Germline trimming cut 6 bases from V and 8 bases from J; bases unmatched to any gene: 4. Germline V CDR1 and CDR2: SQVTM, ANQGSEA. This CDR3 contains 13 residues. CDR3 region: CSVRTSGSYEQFF. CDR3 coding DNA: TGCAGCGTAAGGACTAGCGGGAGCTATGAGCAGTTCTTC.

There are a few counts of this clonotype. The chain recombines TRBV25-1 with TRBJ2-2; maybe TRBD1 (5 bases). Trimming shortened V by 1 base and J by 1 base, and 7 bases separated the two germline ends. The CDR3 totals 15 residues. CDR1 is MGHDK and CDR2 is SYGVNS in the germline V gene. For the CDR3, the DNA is TGTGCCAGCAGTGAATTTAGGGGGAACACCGGGGAGCTGTTTTTT. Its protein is CASSEFRGNTGELFF. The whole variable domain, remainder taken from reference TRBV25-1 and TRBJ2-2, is EADIYQTPRYLVIGTGKKITLECSQTMGHDKMYWYQQDPGMELHLIHYSYGVNSTEKGDLSSESTVSRIRTEHFPLTLESARPSHTSQYLCASSEFRGNTGELFFGEGSRLTVL.

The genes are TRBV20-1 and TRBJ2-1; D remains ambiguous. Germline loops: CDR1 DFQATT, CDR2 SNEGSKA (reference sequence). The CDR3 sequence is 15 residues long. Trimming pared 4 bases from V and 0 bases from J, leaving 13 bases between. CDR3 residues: CSAKGKSRSYNEQFF. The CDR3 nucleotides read TGCAGTGCTAAAGGGAAGTCCCGCTCCTACAATGAGCAGTTCTTC.

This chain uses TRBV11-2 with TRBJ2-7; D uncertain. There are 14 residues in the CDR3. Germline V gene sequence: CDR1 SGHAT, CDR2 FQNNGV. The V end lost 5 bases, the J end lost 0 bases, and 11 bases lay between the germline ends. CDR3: CASSKRTASYEQYF. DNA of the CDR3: TGTGCCAGCAGCAAAAGGACGGCCTCCTACGAGCAGTACTTC. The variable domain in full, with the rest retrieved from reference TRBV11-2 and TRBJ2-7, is EAGVAQSPRYKIIEKRQSVAFWCNPISGHATLYWYQQILGQGPKLLIQFQNNGVVDDSQLPKDRFSAERLKGVDSTLKIQPAKLEDSAVYLCASSKRTASYEQYFGPGTRLTVT.

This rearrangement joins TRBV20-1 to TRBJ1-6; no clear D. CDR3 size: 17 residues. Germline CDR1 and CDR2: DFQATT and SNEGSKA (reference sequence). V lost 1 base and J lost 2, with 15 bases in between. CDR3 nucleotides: TGCAGTGCTAGAGTAGTGGCAGGACGAACCTATAATTCACCCCTCCACTTT. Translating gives CSARVVAGRTYNSPLHF.

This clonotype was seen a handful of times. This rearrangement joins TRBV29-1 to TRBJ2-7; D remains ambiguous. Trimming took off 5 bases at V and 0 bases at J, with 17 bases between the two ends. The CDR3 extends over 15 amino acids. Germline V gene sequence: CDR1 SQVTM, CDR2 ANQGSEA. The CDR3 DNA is TGCAGCGTTCGACCCCAAGGTTGGGGCTCCTACGAGCAGTACTTC. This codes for CSVRPQGWGSYEQYF.

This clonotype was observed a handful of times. CDR3 region: CASRGLTLLDTEAFF. DNA of the CDR3: TGTGCCAGCAGAGGCCTCACGTTATTAGACACTGAAGCTTTCTTT. This rearrangement joins TRBV4-2 to TRBJ1-1; D is unclear. CDR1 is LGHNA and CDR2 is YNFKEQ in the germline V gene. V was clipped by 6 bases and J by 3 bases, with 17 bases between them. There are 15 residues in the CDR3.

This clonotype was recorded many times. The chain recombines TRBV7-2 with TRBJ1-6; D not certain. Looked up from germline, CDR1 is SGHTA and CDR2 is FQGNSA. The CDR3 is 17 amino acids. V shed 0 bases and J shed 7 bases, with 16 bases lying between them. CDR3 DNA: TGTGCCAGCAGCTTAGCTGGCTTCGGACTGGGGAATTCACCCCTCCACTTT. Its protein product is CASSLAGFGLGNSPLHF.

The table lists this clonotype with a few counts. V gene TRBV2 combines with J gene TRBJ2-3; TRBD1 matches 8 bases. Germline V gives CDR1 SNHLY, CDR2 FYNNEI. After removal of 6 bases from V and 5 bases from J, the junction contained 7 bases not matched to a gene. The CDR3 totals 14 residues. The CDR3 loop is CASRWQGAEDTQYF. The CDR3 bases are TGTGCCAGCAGGTGGCAGGGGGCTGAAGATACGCAGTATTTT.

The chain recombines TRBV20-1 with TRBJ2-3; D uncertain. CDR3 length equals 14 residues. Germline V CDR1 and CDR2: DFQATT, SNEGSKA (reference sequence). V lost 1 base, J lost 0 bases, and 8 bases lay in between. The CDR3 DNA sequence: TGCAGTGCTAGAGTTTTGTGGAGCACAGATACGCAGTATTTT. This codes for CSARVLWSTDTQYF.

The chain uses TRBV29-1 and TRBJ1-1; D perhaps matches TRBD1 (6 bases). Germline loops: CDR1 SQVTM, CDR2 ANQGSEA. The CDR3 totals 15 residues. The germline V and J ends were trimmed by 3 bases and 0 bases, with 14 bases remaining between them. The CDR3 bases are TGCAGCGTTGACGTGACAGGTGTCATGAACACTGAAGCTTTCTTT. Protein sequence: CSVDVTGVMNTEAFF.

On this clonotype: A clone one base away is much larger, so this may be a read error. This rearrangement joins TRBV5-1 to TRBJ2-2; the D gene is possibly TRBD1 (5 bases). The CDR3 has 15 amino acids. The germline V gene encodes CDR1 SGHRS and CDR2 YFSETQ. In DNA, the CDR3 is TGCACCAGCAGCTCACACAGGATCAAGCCCGGGGAGCTGTTTTTT. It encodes CTSSSHRIKPGELFF.

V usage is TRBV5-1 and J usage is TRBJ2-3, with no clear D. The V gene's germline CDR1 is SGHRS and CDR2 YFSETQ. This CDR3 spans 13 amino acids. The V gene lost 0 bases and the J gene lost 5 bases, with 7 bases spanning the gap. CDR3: CASSLAREDTQYF. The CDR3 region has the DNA TGCGCCAGCAGCTTGGCCCGAGAAGATACGCAGTATTTT. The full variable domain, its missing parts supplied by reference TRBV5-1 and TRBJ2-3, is KAGVTQTPRYLIKTRGQQVTLSCSPISGHRSVSWYQQTPGQGLQFLFEYFSETQRNKGNFPGRFSGRQFSNSRSEMNVSTLELGDSALYLCASSLAREDTQYFGPGTRLTVL.